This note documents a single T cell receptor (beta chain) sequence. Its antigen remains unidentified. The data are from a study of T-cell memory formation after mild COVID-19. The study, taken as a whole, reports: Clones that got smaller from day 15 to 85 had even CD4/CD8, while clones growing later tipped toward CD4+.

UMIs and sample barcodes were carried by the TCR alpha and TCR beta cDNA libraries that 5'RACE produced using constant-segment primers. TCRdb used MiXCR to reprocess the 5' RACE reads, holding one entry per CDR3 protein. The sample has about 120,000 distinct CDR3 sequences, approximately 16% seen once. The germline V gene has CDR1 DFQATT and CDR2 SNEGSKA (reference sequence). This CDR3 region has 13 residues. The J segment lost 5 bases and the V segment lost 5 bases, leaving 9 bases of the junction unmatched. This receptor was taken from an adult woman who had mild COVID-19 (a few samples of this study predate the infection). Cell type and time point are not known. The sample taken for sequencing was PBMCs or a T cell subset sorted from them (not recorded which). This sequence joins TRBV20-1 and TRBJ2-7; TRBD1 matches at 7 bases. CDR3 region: CSAPSTGLDEQYF. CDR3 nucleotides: TGCAGTGCTCCATCGACAGGGCTCGACGAGCAGTACTTC.